Sequencing of this TCR beta chain was carried out in a study of T cells in Graves' hyperthyroidism and ophthalmopathy. The source material, RNA transcripts, was used to amplify TCR beta CDR3 regions. An initial round of RT-PCR targeting the TCR CDR3 relied on the HTBI primer set. TCRdb passed the multiplex PCR reads through MiXCR, listing each CDR3 protein once. This table has 500,000 to 750,000 distinct CDR3 sequences, approximately 15% appearing once. Disease duration was under 3 months in the ophthalmopathy patients, who also had a Clinical Activity Score of at least 3 and a NOSPECS grade of at least 4. This CDR3 has 13 amino acids. V was shortened by 3 bases and J by 6 bases, with 12 bases between the two germline ends. This clonotype was seen many times.

The sample comprised blood. The rearrangement links TRBV12-3 or TRBV12-4 to TRBJ2-7; D is possibly TRBD1 or TRBD2 (5 bases each). This clonotype originated in a woman under 30 with Graves' ophthalmopathy. In nucleotides, the CDR3 is TGTGCCAGCAGTTTTGGGGCTGGGAGCGAGCAGTACTTC. It codes for CASSFGAGSEQYF.